This TCR beta chain is from a study of T cell repertoires in cytomegalovirus infection. Turning to this clonotype: Its specificity is not known.

The CDR3 consists of 18 residues. From germline, CDR1 is MGHRA and CDR2 YSYEKL. V shed 0 bases and J 0 bases; nucleotides not matched to a gene: 8. TCRdb recomputed calls from the reads with MiXCR, one row per CDR3 protein. The table shows about 770,000 distinct CDR3 sequences, with 25% to 35% occurring only once. The chain is built from TRBV4-1 and TRBJ1-5; 7 positions agree with TRBD1. Sequenced here: cultured CD8+ T cells from PBMCs, sampled from culture after CMV antigen stimulation. The sequence came from a human donor in good health (CMV status not recorded). Some clones in this sample may be carry-over from other donors' samples. CDR3 coding DNA: TGCGCCAGCAGCCAAGACCCCGGGACAGAGTATAGCAATCAGCCCCAGCATTTT. Protein sequence: CASSQDPGTEYSNQPQHF.